This T cell receptor beta chain was obtained from a study of vaccination and CD4 T cells after COVID-19. Study summary: Spike peptides, overlapping and drawn from SARS-CoV-2, HCoV-NL63, HCoV-OC43 and HCoV-229E, were used to stimulate cells.

Cultured CD4+ T-cell DNA underwent Oncomine TCR Beta short-read sequencing. TCRdb analysed the PCR reads with MiXCR anew, one entry per CDR3 protein. This table has roughly 3,400 distinct CDR3 sequences, 24% appearing once. The treatment is: approximately 9-day PBMC culture with coronavirus spike peptide pools or control peptides (ViraFEST assay). Prior to the COVID-19 pandemic (2011-2018), the unexposed donor's CD4+ T cells were collected. ViraFEST grew antigen-specific T cells using peptide pools, then sequenced TCRs. These CD4+ T cells came from roughly nine-day cultures by negative selection. A remark on this clonotype: What it recognizes is unknown.

The source of this sequence is a human donor in good health. The sample taken for sequencing was CD4+ T cells from blood, cultured in vitro.

CDR3 region: CAITPGGSLGEQYF. CDR3 DNA sequence: TGTGCCATCACCCCAGGGGGCTCCCTGGGCGAGCAGTACTTC. The chain carries TRBV10-3 and TRBJ2-7; 8 positions agree with TRBD1. The V segment lost 7 bases and the J segment 6 bases; nucleotides outside the gene matches: 11. Germline-derived CDR1 and CDR2 are ENHRY and SYGVKD. CDR3 length: 14 residues.